The entry that follows covers one T cell receptor (beta chain) sequence. These data belong to a study of blood T cell repertoires in COVID-19. Study context: Sites in the United States, Italy and Spain provided acute and convalescent COVID-19 samples.

CDR1 and CDR2 (germline): ENHRY, SYGVKD. The CDR3 contains 12 residues. With 7 bases removed from V and 2 bases from J, the gap between germline ends came to 9 bases. Per the original data handling: Reference gene primer amplification yielded estimated nucleated cell counts. The protocol was immunoSEQ multiplex PCR, while the TCRdb copy is restricted to in-frame clones and leaves out a portion. That table furnishes V, J and clone size, whereas the DNA furnished D and trimming. The table shows some 240,000 clones, with about 90% occurring only once. The sequence derives from a woman aged 60-70 years with COVID-19, enrolled during active disease. The genes are TRBV10-3 and TRBJ2-7; D is perhaps TRBD2 (7 bases). Sequencing was carried out using peripheral blood. CDR3 residues: CAIKGGAYEQYF. CDR3 bases: TGTGCCATCAAAGGGGGGGCCTACGAGCAGTACTTC.